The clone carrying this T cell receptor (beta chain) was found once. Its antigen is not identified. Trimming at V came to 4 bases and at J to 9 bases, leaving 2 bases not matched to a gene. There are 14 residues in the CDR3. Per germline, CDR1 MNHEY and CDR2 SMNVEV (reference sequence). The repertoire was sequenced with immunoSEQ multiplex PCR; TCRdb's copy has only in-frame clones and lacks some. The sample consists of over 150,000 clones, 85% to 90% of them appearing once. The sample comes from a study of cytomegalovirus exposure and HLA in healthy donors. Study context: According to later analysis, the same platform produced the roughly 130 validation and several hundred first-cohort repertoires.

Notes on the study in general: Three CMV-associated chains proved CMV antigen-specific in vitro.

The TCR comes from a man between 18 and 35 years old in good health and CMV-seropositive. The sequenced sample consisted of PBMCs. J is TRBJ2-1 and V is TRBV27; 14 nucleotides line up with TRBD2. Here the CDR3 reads CASSWGTSGGEQFF. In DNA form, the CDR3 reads TGTGCCAGCAGTTGGGGGACTAGCGGGGGTGAGCAGTTCTTC.